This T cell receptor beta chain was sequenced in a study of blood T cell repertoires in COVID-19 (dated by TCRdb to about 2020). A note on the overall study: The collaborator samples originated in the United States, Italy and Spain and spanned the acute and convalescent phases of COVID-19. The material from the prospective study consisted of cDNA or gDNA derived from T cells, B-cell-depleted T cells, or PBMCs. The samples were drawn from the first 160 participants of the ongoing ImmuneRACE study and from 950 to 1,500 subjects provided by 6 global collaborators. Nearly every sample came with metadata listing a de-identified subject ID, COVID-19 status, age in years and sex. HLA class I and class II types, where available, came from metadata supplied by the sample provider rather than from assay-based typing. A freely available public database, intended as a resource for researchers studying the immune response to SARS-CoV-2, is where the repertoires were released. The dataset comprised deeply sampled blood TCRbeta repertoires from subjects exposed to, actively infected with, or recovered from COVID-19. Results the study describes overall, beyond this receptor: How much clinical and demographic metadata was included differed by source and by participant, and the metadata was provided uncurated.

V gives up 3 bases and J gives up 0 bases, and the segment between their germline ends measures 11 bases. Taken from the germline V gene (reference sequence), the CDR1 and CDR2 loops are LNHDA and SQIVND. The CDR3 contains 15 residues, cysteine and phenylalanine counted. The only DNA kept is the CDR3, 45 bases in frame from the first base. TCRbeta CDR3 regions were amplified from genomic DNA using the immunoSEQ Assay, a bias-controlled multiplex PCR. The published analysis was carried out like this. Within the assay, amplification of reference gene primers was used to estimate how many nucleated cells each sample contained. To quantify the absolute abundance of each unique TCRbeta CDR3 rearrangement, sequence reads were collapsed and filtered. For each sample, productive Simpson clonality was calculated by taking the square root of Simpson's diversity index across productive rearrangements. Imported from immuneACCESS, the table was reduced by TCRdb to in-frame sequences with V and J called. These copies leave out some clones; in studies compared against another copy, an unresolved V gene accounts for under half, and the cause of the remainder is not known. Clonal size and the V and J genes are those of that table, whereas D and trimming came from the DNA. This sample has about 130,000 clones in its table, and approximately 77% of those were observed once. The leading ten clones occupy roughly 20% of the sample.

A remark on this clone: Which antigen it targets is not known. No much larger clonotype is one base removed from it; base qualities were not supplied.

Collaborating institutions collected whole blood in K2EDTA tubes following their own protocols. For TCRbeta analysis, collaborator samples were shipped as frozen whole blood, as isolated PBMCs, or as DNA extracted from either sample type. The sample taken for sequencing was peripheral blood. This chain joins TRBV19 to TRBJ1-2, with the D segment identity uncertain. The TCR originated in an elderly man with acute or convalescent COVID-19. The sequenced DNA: TGTGCCAGTAGTATCCTCCTTCAGTCTAACTATGGCTACACCTTC. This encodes CASSILLQSNYGYTF.